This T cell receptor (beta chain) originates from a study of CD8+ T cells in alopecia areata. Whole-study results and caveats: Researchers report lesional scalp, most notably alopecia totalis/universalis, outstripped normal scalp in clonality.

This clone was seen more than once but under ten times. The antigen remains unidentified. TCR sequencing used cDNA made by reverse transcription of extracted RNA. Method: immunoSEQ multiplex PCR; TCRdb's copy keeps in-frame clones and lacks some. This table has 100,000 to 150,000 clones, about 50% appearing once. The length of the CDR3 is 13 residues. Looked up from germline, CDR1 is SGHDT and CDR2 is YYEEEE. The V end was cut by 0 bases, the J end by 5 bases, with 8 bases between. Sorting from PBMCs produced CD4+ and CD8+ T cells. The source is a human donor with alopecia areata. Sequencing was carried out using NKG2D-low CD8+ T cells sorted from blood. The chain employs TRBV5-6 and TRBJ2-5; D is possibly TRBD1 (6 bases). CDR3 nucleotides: TGTGCCAGCAGCTTGGGTAGGGGGGAGACCCAGTACTTC. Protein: CASSLGRGETQYF.